Listed here is a single T cell receptor beta chain. Per germline, CDR1 ENHRY and CDR2 SYGVKD. V was cut by 5 bases and J by 8 bases, with 9 bases left in between. This CDR3 spans 11 amino acids. This entry comes from a study of blood T cell repertoires in COVID-19. At the level of the study: The samples span acute and convalescent COVID-19 from the United States, Italy and Spain. Sources were T cells, B-cell-depleted T cells, or PBMCs; the material itself was cDNA or gDNA.

Methods used by the authors: Reference gene primer amplification in the assay estimated nucleated cell counts. Assay: immunoSEQ multiplex PCR; the TCRdb copy retains only in-frame clones and omits some. D and trimming were read from the DNA, whereas the V and J calls and clone size are those reported in that table. This table has under 200,000 clones, 80% to 95% appearing once. The clonotype originates from a man aged 50 or older with acute or convalescent COVID-19. This chain joins TRBV10-3 and TRBJ1-1; D possibly corresponds to TRBD1 (6 bases). Material: peripheral blood. The CDR3 bases are TGTGCCATCAGTCCGGGACAAGAAGCTTTCTTT. This codes for CAISPGQEAFF.